The 5 T cell receptor beta chains given below trace back to one sample, sequenced in a study. Each CDR3 protein gets one entry after TCRdb re-called the 5' RACE reads with MiXCR. The sample contains over 40,000 distinct CDR3 sequences, approximately 30% of which appear only once. Sequenced sample: tumor-infiltrating memory CD4+ T cells sorted from the breast tumor. Subset described: memory CD4+ T cells, CD4+CD45RO+CD25-. All receptors come from a female donor with breast cancer.

This clonotype was detected only a few times. The chain joins TRBV4-1 to TRBJ2-1, with D perhaps TRBD1 (5 bases). CDR1 and CDR2 (germline): MGHRA, YSYEKL. The V end was cut by 1 base, the J end by 9 bases, with 19 bases between. The CDR3 consists of 16 residues. CDR3: CASSQASGNLLSEQFF. In nucleotides, the CDR3 is TGCGCCAGCAGCCAAGCGTCAGGGAACCTACTGAGTGAGCAGTTCTTC.

The rearrangement joins TRBV4-1 to TRBJ2-1; D perhaps matches TRBD2 (5 bases). This CDR3 has 15 amino acids. V was clipped by 0 bases and J by 3 bases, with 9 bases between them. The germline CDR1 and CDR2 sequences are MGHRA and YSYEKL. This chain's CDR3 is CASSQDSEVYNEQFF. The CDR3 nucleotides read TGCGCCAGCAGCCAAGATTCGGAGGTCTACAATGAGCAGTTCTTC.

This clonotype showed up many times. The CDR3, as DNA: TGTGCCACAGCGTACGGGTCAGGTCAGCCCCAGCATTTT. Translating gives CATAYGSGQPQHF. The chain carries TRBV15 and TRBJ1-5; D is unclear. Germline CDR1 is LNHNV and CDR2 is YYDKDF (reference sequence). The CDR3 has 13 residues. Trimming pared 9 bases from V and 6 bases from J, leaving 15 bases between.

The chain recombines TRBV1 with TRBJ2-5; the table assigns TRBD2, which was not confirmed against the DNA. TRBV1 is marked as a pseudogene. CDR3 length: 13 residues. The CDR3 DNA is TGCACCAGCAACCAACTAGCGGGGGAGACCCAGTACTTC. It encodes CTSNQLAGETQYF.

Comment on this clonotype: Since a much larger clone is just one base distant, this may be a read error. The rearrangement uses TRBV4-1 and TRBJ2-7; TRBD1 matches 12 bases. The CDR3 loop spans 14 amino acids. Germline CDR1 reads MGHRA; CDR2 reads YSYEKL. CDR3 bases: TGCGCCAGCAGCCACGGGACAGGGGGCTACGAGCAGCACTTC. Translating it yields CASSHGTGGYEQHF.